The 21 T cell receptor beta chains in this list originate from one sample, sequenced in a study of T cells in Graves' hyperthyroidism and ophthalmopathy. Amplified regions were TCR beta CDR3 sequences from RNA transcripts. When the TCR CDR3 underwent first-round RT-PCR, the HTBI primer set was used. TCRdb itself ran the multiplex PCR reads through MiXCR, one entry per CDR3 protein. The data show 500,000 or so distinct CDR3 sequences, with under 20% seen just once and roughly 15% held by the top ten. Sample: blood. Receptors originate from a woman in her late teens or twenties with Graves' ophthalmopathy.

The rearrangement uses TRBV4-1 and TRBJ1-6; D is unclear. V was trimmed by 0 bases and J by 9 bases, leaving 12 bases between them. This CDR3 has 15 amino acids. Germline V gives CDR1 MGHRA, CDR2 YSYEKL. CDR3 bases: TGCGCCAGCAGCCAAGAGAGCGTCTGGGGTTCACCCCTCCACTTT. Translation gives CASSQESVWGSPLHF.

J is TRBJ2-1 and V is TRBV5-4; 7 bases fit TRBD1. The CDR3 is 16 residues long. J was trimmed by 4 bases and V by 0 bases; bases with no gene match: 7. Per germline, CDR1 SGHNT and CDR2 YYREEE (reference sequence). CDR3 region: CASSLGGTEIYNEQFF. The DNA of the CDR3 is TGTGCCAGCAGCTTGGGTGGGACAGAGATTTACAATGAGCAGTTCTTC.

This clonotype was seen a few times. The chain carries TRBV30 and TRBJ2-7; D may be TRBD1 (6 bases). The length of the CDR3 is 14 residues. V was pared by 6 bases and J by 1 base, with 16 bases between. Germline lookup yields CDR1 GTSNPN and CDR2 SVGIG (reference sequence). The CDR3 bases are TGTGCCTGCACTGCCCGGGACATTTCCTACGAGCAGTACTTC. Its translation: CACTARDISYEQYF.

V gene TRBV28 combines with J gene TRBJ2-1, with 9 positions matching TRBD1. The CDR3 runs 15 residues. Trimming took 4 bases from V and 8 from J; bases not matched to a gene: 9. CDR1 MDHEN and CDR2 SYDVKM come from the germline V gene. As DNA, the CDR3 is TGTGCCAGCAGTTCCGGGACAGGGTCTGGGGATGAGCAGTTCTTC. Its translation: CASSSGTGSGDEQFF.

This rearrangement joins TRBV4-1 to TRBJ1-5; D perhaps matches TRBD1 (5 bases). The V gene's germline CDR1 is MGHRA and CDR2 YSYEKL. V lost 4 bases and J 0 bases, leaving 13 bases between the germline ends. CDR3 size: 16 residues. The CDR3, as DNA: TGCGCCAGCAGCCGAGGCAGGGTGGATAGCAATCAGCCCCAGCATTTT. Translating it yields CASSRGRVDSNQPQHF.

The table lists this clonotype with many counts. The V and J genes are TRBV3-1 and TRBJ1-2, with a possible D match to TRBD1 (6 bases). Germline loops: CDR1 LGHDT, CDR2 YNNKEL (reference sequence). The CDR3 consists of 16 residues. The ends were cut back, 0 bases at V and 3 bases at J, with 14 bases in the middle. CDR3 coding DNA: TGTGCCAGCAGCCAAGATGCCCACAGGGTCGACTATGGCTACACCTTC. Amino acid sequence: CASSQDAHRVDYGYTF.

The rearrangement joins TRBV7-9 to TRBJ1-2; D unclear. Germline-derived CDR1 and CDR2 are SEHNR and FQNEAQ (reference sequence). The CDR3 sequence is 13 residues long. Trimming took off 1 base at V and 7 bases at J, with 10 bases between the two ends. In DNA form, the CDR3 reads TGTGCCAGCAGCTTAGAAACAACCGTTGGCTACACCTTC. Its translation: CASSLETTVGYTF. Together with reference TRBV7-9 and TRBJ1-2, the CDR3 gives the full variable domain: DTGVSQNPRHKITKRGQNVTFRCDPISEHNRLYWYRQTLGQGPEFLTYFQNEAQLEKSRLLSDRFSAERPKGSFSTLEIQRTEQGDSAMYLCASSLETTVGYTFGSGTRLTVV.

The table lists this clonotype with a few counts. This may stem from a read error, because a much larger clone lies one nucleotide away. This is likely a read error, given that the CDR3 carries no conserved phenylalanine or tryptophan at its end. The rearrangement joins TRBV12-3 or TRBV12-4 to TRBJ2-1, with 7 bases lining up with TRBD2. The CDR3 covers 16 residues. V dropped 2 bases and J dropped 3; count of bases not matched to a gene: 7. In nucleotides, the CDR3 is TGTGCCAGCAGTTTAAAGGGAGGGGAGTACTACAATGAGCAGTTCATC. This encodes CASSLKGGEYYNEQFI.

At least ten counts were recorded for this clonotype. The rearrangement uses TRBV19 and TRBJ2-1; TRBD2 might be the D (6 bases). This CDR3 comprises 12 residues. Germline V gene data show CDR1 as LNHDA and CDR2 as SQIVND (reference sequence). Trimming removed 3 bases from V and 11 bases from J, with 11 bases in between. As DNA, the CDR3 is TGTGCCAGTAGTATTATGGAGGGACAGCAGTTCTTC. Its protein is CASSIMEGQQFF.

J is TRBJ2-7 and V is TRBV4-1; maybe TRBD1 (6 bases). V was shortened by 3 bases and J by 0 bases, with 12 bases between the two germline ends. Germline V CDR1 and CDR2: MGHRA, YSYEKL. This CDR3 is built from 15 residues. The CDR3 DNA reads as TGCGCCAGCAGCCAGGTCCAGGGGAACTCCTACGAGCAGTACTTC. The encoded protein is CASSQVQGNSYEQYF.

This clonotype was counted many times. The J gene is TRBJ1-4, the V gene TRBV2; D might be TRBD1 (5 bases). V lost 5 bases, J lost 2 bases, and 12 bases lay in between. The CDR3 spans 15 residues. Per the germline V gene, CDR1 is SNHLY and CDR2 is FYNNEI. The CDR3 loop is CASSIYEGTNEKLFF. CDR3 nucleotides: TGTGCCAGCAGTATTTATGAGGGGACTAATGAAAAACTGTTTTTT.

This clonotype was observed a single time. The V call is TRBV9, the J call TRBJ2-2, with TRBD1 identical over 10 bases. The germline V gene has CDR1 SGDLS and CDR2 YYNGEE. CDR3 length equals 18 residues. Unmatched junction bases numbered 11, after V lost 0 bases and J lost 6 bases. This CDR3 reads CASSVEFWGTGEAGELFF. Here the CDR3 DNA reads TGTGCCAGCAGCGTAGAATTTTGGGGGACAGGGGAAGCCGGGGAGCTGTTTTTT.

Worth noting for this clonotype: A much larger clone lies one base from this, so it may be a read error. The chain uses TRBV2 and TRBJ2-1; 9 nucleotides line up with TRBD1. The CDR3 is 14 residues long. Germline V gene sequence: CDR1 SNHLY, CDR2 FYNNEI. V was clipped by 8 bases and J by 5 bases; unmatched bases: 7. The CDR3, as DNA: TGTGCCAGCTCCGCGACAGGGGGGGACAATGAGCAGTTCTTC. This codes for CASSATGGDNEQFF.

V and J are TRBV6-5 and TRBJ1-5; TRBD1 matches 8 bases. CDR3 length: 13 residues. Germline CDR1 reads MNHEY; CDR2 reads SVGAGI. J was trimmed by 5 bases and V by 4 bases; bases with no gene match: 1. The CDR3 protein is CASSWDRYQPQHF. In DNA, the CDR3 is TGTGCCAGCAGTTGGGACAGGTATCAGCCCCAGCATTTT.

This clonotype was counted at least ten times. The gene calls are TRBV30 and TRBJ1-4; D remains ambiguous. The ends were cut back, 4 bases at V and 7 bases at J, with 10 bases in the middle. Germline CDR1 reads GTSNPN; CDR2 reads SVGIG (reference sequence). The CDR3 has 12 residues. CDR3 DNA sequence: TGTGCCTGGAAAGGAGGTCCTGAAAAACTGTTTTTT. Protein product: CAWKGGPEKLFF.

This clonotype was recorded many times. This chain connects TRBV7-2 to TRBJ2-3; 8 bases align to TRBD2. CDR3 length equals 19 residues. Looked up from germline, CDR1 is SGHTA and CDR2 is FQGNSA. V shed 0 bases, J shed 4 bases, and the junction held 15 bases outside the gene matches. The CDR3 nucleotides read TGTGCCAGCAGCTTAGCGGAGCTATGGACTAGCCCTCCCTCAGATACGCAGTATTTT. It translates to CASSLAELWTSPPSDTQYF.

This clonotype was counted only a few times. The V gene is TRBV20-1, the J gene TRBJ2-7, with 7 bases aligning to TRBD1. The CDR3 loop spans 14 amino acids. Trimming took 6 bases from V and 2 from J; bases not matched to a gene: 10. Germline loops: CDR1 DFQATT, CDR2 SNEGSKA (reference sequence). Written as DNA, the CDR3 is TGCAGTGCGCGGGTTGGGACAGCAGCCTACGAGCAGTACTTC. It specifies CSARVGTAAYEQYF.

This clonotype has just a few counts. V is TRBV6-4 and J is TRBJ2-1; 14 bases are a match to TRBD2. This CDR3 region has 15 residues. In germline, CDR1 is MRHNA, CDR2 SNTAGT. V lost 0 bases and J lost 12; bases outside the gene matches: 4. The CDR3 is CASSDSTSGGARQFF. The CDR3 region has the DNA TGTGCCAGCAGTGACTCGACTAGCGGGGGGGCCCGGCAGTTCTTC.

This clonotype has more than one count but fewer than ten. The rearrangement joins TRBV12-3 or TRBV12-4 to TRBJ2-2, with 11 nucleotides matching TRBD2. The junction had 8 bases not matched to a gene; V was cut back by 6 bases and J by 5 bases. The CDR3 covers 16 residues. The CDR3 sequence: CASSRKLAGETGELFF. In DNA form, the CDR3 reads TGTGCCAGCAGCAGAAAACTAGCGGGGGAAACCGGGGAGCTGTTTTTT.

In its sample, this clonotype was seen once. This may come from a read error, since a much larger clone is one base off. The CDR3 coding sequence is TGTGCCAGCAGTTCTCTACGGGGGTTGGATCAGCCCCAGCATTTT. The encoded protein is CASSSLRGLDQPQHF. The chain has TRBV28 and TRBJ1-5, with D maybe TRBD1 (5 bases). Trimming took 4 bases from V and 5 from J, leaving 15 bases between them. CDR1 and CDR2 from the germline V gene are MDHEN and SYDVKM. This CDR3 comprises 15 residues.

This clonotype was picked up many times. The rearrangement links TRBV5-1 to TRBJ2-5, with 11 bases aligning to TRBD2. CDR3 size: 15 residues. Germline values: CDR1 SGHRS, CDR2 YFSETQ. V lost 4 bases, J lost 2 bases, and 4 bases stayed unmatched. CDR3 nucleotide sequence: TGCGCCAGCAGCCGGACTAGCGGGCAACAAGAGACCCAGTACTTC. It is translated as CASSRTSGQQETQYF.